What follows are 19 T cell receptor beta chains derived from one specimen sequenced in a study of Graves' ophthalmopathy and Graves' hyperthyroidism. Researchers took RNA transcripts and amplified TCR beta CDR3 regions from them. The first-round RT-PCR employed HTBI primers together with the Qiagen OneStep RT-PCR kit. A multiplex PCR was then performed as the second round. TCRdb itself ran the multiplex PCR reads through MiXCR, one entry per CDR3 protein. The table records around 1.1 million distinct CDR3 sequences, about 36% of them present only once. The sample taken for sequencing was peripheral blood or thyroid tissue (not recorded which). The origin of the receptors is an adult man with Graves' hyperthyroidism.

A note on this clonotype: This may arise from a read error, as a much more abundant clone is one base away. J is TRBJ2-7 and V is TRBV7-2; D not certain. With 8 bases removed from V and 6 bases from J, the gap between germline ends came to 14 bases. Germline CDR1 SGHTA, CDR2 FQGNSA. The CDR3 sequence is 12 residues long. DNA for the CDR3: TGTGCCAGCGGGGTGGCCCCCTGCGAGCAGTACTTC. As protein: CASGVAPCEQYF.

The CDR3 here is CASSLNEGGPYEQFF. CDR3 DNA: TGTGCCAGCAGCTTAAACGAGGGAGGGCCATACGAGCAGTTCTTC. The rearrangement links TRBV7-9 to TRBJ2-1; 7 bases agree with TRBD2. Germline CDR1 reads SEHNR; CDR2 reads FQNEAQ (reference sequence). V lost 2 bases and J lost 10; bases outside the gene matches: 11. The CDR3 extends over 15 amino acids.

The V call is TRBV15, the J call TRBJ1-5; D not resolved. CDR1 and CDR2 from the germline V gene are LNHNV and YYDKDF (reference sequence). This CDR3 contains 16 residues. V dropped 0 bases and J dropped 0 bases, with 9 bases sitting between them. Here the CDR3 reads CATSRDLGNSNQPQHF. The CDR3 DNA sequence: TGTGCCACCAGCAGAGATTTAGGAAATAGCAATCAGCCCCAGCATTTT. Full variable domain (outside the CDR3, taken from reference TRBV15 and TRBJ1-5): DAMVIQNPRYQVTQFGKPVTLSCSQTLNHNVMYWYQQKSSQAPKLLFHYYDKDFNNEADTPDNFQSRRPNTSFCFLDIRSPGLGDTAMYLCATSRDLGNSNQPQHFGDGTRLSIL.

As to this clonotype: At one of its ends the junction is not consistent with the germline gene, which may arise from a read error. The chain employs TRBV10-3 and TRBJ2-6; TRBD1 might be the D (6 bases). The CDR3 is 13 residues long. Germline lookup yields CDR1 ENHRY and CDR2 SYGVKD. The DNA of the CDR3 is TGTGCCATCAGTGTATCAGGGGTCAACGTCCTGACTTTC. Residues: CAISVSGVNVLTF.

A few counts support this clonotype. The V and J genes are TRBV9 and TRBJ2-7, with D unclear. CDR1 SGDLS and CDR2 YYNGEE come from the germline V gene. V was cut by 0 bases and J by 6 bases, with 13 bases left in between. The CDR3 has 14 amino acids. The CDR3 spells CASSVARATGEQYF. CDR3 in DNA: TGTGCCAGCAGCGTAGCCCGGGCCACGGGCGAGCAGTACTTC.

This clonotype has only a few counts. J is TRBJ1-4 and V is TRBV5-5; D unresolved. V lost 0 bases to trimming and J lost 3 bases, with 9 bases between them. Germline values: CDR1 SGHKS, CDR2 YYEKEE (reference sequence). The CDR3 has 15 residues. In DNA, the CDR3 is TGTGCCAGCAGCTTGGTAGAGTCAGCTAATGAAAAACTGTTTTTT. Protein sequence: CASSLVESANEKLFF.

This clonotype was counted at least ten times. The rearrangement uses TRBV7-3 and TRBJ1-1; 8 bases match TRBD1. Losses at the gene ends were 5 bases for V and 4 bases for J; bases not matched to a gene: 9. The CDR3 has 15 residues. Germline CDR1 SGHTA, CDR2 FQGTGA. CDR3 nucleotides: TGTGCCAGCAGCCAAGGGACAGGTGACCTCACTGAAGCTTTCTTT. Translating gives CASSQGTGDLTEAFF.

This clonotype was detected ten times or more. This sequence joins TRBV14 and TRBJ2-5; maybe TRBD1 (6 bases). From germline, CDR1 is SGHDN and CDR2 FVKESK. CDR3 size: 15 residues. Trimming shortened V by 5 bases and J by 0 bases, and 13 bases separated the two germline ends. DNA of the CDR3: TGTGCCAGCAGCAAAGGGACAACGTACCAAGAGACCCAGTACTTC. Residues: CASSKGTTYQETQYF.

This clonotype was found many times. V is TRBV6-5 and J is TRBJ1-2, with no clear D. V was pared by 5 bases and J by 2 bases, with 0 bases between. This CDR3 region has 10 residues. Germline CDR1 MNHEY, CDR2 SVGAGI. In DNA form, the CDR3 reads TGTGCCAGCAGTAACTATGGCTACACCTTC. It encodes CASSNYGYTF.

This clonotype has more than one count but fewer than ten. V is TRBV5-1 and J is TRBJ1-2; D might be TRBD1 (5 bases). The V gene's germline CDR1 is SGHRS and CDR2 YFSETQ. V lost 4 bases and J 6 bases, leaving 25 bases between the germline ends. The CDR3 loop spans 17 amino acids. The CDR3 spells CASSAVPPGPKRNGYTF. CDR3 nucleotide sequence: TGCGCCAGCAGCGCGGTCCCTCCGGGACCCAAACGTAATGGCTACACCTTC.

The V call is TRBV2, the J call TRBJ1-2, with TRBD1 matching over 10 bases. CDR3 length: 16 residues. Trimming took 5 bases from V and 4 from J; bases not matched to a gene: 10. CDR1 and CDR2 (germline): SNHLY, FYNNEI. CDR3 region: CASSMKPGQGTYGYTF. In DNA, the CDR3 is TGTGCCAGCAGTATGAAACCGGGACAGGGGACCTATGGCTACACCTTC.

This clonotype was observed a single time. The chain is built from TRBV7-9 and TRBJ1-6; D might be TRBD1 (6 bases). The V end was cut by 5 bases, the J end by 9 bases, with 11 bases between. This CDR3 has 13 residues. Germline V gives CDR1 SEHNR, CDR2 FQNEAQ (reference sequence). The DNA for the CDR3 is TGTGCCAGCAGCCCCGACAGGCTTTCACCCCTCCACTTT. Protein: CASSPDRLSPLHF.

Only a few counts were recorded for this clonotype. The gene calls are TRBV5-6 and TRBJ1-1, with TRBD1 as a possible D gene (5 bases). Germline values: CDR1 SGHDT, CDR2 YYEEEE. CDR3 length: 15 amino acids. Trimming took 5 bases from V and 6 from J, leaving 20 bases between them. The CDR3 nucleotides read TGTGCCAGCAGTCCCCAGGGTAGGTGGAGCGCTGAAGCTTTCTTT. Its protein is CASSPQGRWSAEAFF.

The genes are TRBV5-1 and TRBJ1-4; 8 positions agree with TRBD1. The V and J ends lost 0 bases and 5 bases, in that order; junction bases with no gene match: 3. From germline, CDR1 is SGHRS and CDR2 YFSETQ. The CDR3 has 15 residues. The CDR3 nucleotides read TGCGCCAGCAGCTTGGGCAGGGGGCGAAATGAAAAACTGTTTTTT. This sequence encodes CASSLGRGRNEKLFF. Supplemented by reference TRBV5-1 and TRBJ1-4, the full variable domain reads KAGVTQTPRYLIKTRGQQVTLSCSPISGHRSVSWYQQTPGQGLQFLFEYFSETQRNKGNFPGRFSGRQFSNSRSEMNVSTLELGDSALYLCASSLGRGRNEKLFFGSGTQLSVL.

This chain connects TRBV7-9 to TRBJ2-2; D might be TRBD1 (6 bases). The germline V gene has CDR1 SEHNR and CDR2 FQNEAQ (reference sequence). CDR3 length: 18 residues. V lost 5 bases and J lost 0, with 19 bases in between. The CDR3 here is CASSNFFRQVTNTGELFF. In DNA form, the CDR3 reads TGTGCCAGCAGCAACTTCTTCAGACAGGTGACGAACACCGGGGAGCTGTTTTTT. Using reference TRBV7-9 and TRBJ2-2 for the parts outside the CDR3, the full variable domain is DTGVSQNPRHKITKRGQNVTFRCDPISEHNRLYWYRQTLGQGPEFLTYFQNEAQLEKSRLLSDRFSAERPKGSFSTLEIQRTEQGDSAMYLCASSNFFRQVTNTGELFFGEGSRLTVL.

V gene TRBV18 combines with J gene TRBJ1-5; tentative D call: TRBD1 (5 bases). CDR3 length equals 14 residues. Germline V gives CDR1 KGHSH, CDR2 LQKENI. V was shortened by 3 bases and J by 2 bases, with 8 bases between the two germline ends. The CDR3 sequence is CASSPAQGNQPQHF. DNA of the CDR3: TGTGCCAGCTCACCGGCACAGGGCAATCAGCCCCAGCATTTT.

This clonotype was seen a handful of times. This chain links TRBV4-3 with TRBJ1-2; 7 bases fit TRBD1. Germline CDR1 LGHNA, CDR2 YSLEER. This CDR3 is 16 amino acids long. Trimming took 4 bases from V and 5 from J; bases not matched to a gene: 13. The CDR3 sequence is CASSPQITGDRYGYTF. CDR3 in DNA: TGCGCCAGCAGCCCCCAGATAACAGGGGATCGATATGGCTACACCTTC.

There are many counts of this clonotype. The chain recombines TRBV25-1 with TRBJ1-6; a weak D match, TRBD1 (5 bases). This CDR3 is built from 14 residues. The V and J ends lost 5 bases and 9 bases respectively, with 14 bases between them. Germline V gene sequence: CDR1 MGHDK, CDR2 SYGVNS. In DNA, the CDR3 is TGTGCCAGCAGTAACCTGGACATCCCTTCACCCCTCCACTTT. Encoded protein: CASSNLDIPSPLHF.

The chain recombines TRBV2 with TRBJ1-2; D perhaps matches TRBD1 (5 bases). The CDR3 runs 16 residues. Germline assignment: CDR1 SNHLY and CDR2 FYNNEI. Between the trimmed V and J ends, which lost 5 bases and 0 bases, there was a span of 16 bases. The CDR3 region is CASSHPTGLANYGYTF. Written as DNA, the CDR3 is TGTGCCAGCAGTCACCCAACAGGACTGGCTAACTATGGCTACACCTTC.